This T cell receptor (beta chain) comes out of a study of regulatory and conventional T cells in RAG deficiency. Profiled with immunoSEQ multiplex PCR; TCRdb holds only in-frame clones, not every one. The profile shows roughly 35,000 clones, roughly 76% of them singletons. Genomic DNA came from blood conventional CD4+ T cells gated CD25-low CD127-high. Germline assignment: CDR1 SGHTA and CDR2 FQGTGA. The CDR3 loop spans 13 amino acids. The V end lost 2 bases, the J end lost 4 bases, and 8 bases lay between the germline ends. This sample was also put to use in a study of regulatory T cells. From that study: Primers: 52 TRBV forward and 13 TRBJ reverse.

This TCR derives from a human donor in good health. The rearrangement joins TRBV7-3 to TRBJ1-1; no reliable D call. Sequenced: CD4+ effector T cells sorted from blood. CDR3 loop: CASSLLGGTEAFF. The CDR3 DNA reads TGTGCCAGCAGCTTACTTGGAGGCACTGAAGCTTTCTTT.